This record covers a single T cell receptor (beta chain). Its antigen is not identified. This record belongs to a study of shared clonotypes between healthy human individuals. Study-wide results and caveats: Against clonotypes common to all four donors, non-shared ones had lower generation probabilities. Larger richness was generally estimated for naive than memory subsets.

Using immunoSEQ multiplex PCR, the repertoire was profiled, and TCRdb retains in-frame clones only, with some absent. Among some 1.5 million clones listed, around 95% were seen once. From germline, CDR1 is MDHEN and CDR2 SYDVKM. There are 16 residues in the CDR3. V was clipped by 6 bases and J by 2 bases; unmatched bases: 8. Donors comprised healthy HIV-negative adults lacking recent acute infections or vaccinations. The donors, all of them Caucasian adults, lived in Nashville, Tennessee. This clonotype originated in a man aged 25-45 years in good health. Material: naive CD4+ T cells sorted from blood. The sample's subset: CD45RA+ positively selected. The rearrangement uses TRBV28 and TRBJ2-7; 12 bases are a match to TRBD2. CDR3: CASSTPRLAGAYEQYF. In nucleotides, the CDR3 is TGTGCCAGCAGCACCCCCCGACTAGCGGGAGCCTACGAGCAGTACTTC.